The clone carrying this T cell receptor (beta chain) showed up just a few times. This specimen comes from a study of blood T cell repertoires in COVID-19. Germline V gives CDR1 SGDLS, CDR2 YYNGEE. The V end lost 0 bases, the J end lost 10 bases, and 20 bases lay between the germline ends. This CDR3 has 16 amino acids. Repertoires were generated with immunoSEQ multiplex PCR, while TCRdb's copy carries only in-frame clones and drops some. The table lists tens of thousands of clones, around 88% of them singletons. This receptor was obtained from a human donor in a cohort sampled during active COVID-19. Source material: peripheral blood. The chain carries TRBV9 and TRBJ2-1; possibly TRBD1 for D (7 bases). CDR3 nucleotides: TGTGCCAGCAGCGTAGACGAGGGCGGAGGGGGCCGGGAGCAGTTCTTC. This codes for CASSVDEGGGGREQFF.